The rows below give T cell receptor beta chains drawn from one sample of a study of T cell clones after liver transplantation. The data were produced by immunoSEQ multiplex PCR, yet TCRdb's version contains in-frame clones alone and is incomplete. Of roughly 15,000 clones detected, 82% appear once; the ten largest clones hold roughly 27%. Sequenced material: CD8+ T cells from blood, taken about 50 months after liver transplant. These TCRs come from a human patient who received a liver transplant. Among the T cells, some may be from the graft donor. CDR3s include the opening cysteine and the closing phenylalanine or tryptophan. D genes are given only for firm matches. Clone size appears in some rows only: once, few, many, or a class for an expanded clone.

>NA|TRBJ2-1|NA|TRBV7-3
CASSARDTYYNEQFF
TGTGCCAGCAGCGCGCGGGACACCTACTACAATGAGCAGTTCTTC
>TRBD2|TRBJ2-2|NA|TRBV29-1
CSVESLAGGTGELFF
TGCAGCGTTGAATCACTAGCGGGGGGCACCGGGGAGCTGTTTTTT
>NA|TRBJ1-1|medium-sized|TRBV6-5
CASSPEGNTEAFF
TGTGCCAGCAGCCCCGAGGGGAACACTGAAGCTTTCTTT
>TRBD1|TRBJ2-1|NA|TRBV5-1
CASSGTGNNEQFF
TGCGCCAGCAGCGGGACAGGGAACAATGAGCAGTTCTTC
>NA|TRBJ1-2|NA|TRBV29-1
CSVLRDGYTF
TGCAGCGTCCTCAGGGATGGCTACACCTTC
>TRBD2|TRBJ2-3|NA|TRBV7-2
CASSEGTSGTDTQYF
TGTGCCAGCAGCGAAGGGACTAGCGGTACAGATACGCAGTATTTT
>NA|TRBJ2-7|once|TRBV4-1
CASSQGGFSYEQYF
TGCGCCAGCAGCCAAGGAGGGTTTTCCTACGAGCAGTACTTC
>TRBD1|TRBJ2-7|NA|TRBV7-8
CASSFPGQHYEQYF
TGTGCCAGCAGCTTCCCGGGACAGCACTACGAGCAGTACTTC
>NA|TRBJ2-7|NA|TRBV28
CASSPMGGDYEQYF
TGTGCCAGCAGCCCTATGGGGGGCGACTACGAGCAGTACTTC
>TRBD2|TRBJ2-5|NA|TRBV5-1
CASSWRGGEQETQYF
TGCGCCAGCAGCTGGCGGGGGGGAGAGCAAGAGACCCAGTACTTC
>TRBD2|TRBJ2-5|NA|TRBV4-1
CASSQGAGGEETQYF
TGCGCCAGCAGCCAAGGGGCGGGGGGCGAAGAGACCCAGTACTTC
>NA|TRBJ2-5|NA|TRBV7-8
CASRSGGTRETQYF
TGTGCCAGCAGATCCGGGGGGACAAGGGAGACCCAGTACTTC
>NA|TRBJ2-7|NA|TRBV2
CASSEPNGPYEQYF
TGTGCCAGCAGTGAACCAAACGGTCCCTACGAGCAGTACTTC
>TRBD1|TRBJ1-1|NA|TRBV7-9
CASSRDRSEAFF
TGTGCCAGCAGTCGGGACAGGTCTGAAGCTTTCTTT
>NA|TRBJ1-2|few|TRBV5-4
CASSRGARGYTF
TGTGCCAGCAGCCGGGGGGCGCGTGGCTACACCTTC
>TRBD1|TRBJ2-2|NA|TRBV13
CASRNRGQDTGELFF
TGTGCCAGCAGGAACAGGGGGCAGGACACCGGGGAGCTGTTTTTT
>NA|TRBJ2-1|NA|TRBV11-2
CASSLKGVSSYNEQFF
TGTGCCAGCAGCTTAAAGGGGGTTAGCTCCTACAATGAGCAGTTCTTC
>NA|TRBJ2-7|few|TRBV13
CASSYSGLGEQYF
TGTGCCAGCAGCTATAGTGGTTTAGGCGAGCAGTACTTC
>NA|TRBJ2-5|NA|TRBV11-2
CASSHQETQYF
TGTGCCAGCAGCCACCAGGAGACCCAGTACTTC
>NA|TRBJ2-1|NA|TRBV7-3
CASSFGPWNEQFF
TGTGCCAGCAGCTTTGGACCCTGGAATGAGCAGTTCTTC
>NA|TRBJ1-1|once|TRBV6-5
CASSPAGIEAFF
TGTGCCAGCAGTCCCGCGGGGATTGAAGCTTTCTTT
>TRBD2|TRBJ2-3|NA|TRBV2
CASSGTSVADTQYF
TGTGCCAGCAGTGGGACTAGCGTCGCAGATACGCAGTATTTT
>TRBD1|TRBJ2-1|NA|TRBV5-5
CASSSMAGGYMDNEQFF
TGTGCCAGCAGCTCCATGGCAGGGGGCTATATGGACAATGAGCAGTTCTTC
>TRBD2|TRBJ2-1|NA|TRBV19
CASSVAGPYNEQFF
TGTGCCAGTAGTGTAGCGGGCCCCTACAATGAGCAGTTCTTC
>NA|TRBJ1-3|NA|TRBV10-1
CASKVNRNTIYF
TGCGCCAGTAAGGTGAATCGAAACACCATATATTTT
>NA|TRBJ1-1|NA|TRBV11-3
CASSLGSMNTEAFF
TGTGCCAGCAGCTTAGGCTCCATGAACACTGAAGCTTTCTTT
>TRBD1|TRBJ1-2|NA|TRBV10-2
CASSDRDRGGSNYGYTF
TGCGCCAGCAGTGATCGGGACAGAGGAGGGTCTAACTATGGCTACACCTTC
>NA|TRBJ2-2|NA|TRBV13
CASSPVPGELFF
TGTGCCAGCAGCCCAGTTCCCGGGGAGCTGTTTTTT
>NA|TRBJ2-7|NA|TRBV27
CASSSPGDSYEQYF
TGTGCCAGCAGTTCCCCCGGGGACTCCTACGAGCAGTACTTC
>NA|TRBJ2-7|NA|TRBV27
CASSRGTPYEQYF
TGTGCCAGCAGCCGCGGGACGCCCTACGAGCAGTACTTC
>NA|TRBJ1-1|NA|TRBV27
CASSPRPYKPEAFF
TGTGCCAGCAGTCCACGACCCTACAAGCCTGAAGCTTTCTTT
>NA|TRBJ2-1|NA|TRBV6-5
CASSYSVENEQFF
TGTGCCAGCAGTTACTCGGTGGAGAATGAGCAGTTCTTC
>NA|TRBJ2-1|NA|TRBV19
CASSIGGRYNEQFF
TGTGCCAGTAGTATCGGGGGGCGGTACAATGAGCAGTTCTTC
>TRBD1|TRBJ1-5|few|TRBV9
CASSVGTGDGNQPQHF
TGTGCCAGCAGCGTGGGGACAGGGGACGGCAATCAGCCCCAGCATTTT
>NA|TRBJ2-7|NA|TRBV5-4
CASSAGYEQYF
TGTGCCAGCAGCGCGGGGTACGAGCAGTACTTC